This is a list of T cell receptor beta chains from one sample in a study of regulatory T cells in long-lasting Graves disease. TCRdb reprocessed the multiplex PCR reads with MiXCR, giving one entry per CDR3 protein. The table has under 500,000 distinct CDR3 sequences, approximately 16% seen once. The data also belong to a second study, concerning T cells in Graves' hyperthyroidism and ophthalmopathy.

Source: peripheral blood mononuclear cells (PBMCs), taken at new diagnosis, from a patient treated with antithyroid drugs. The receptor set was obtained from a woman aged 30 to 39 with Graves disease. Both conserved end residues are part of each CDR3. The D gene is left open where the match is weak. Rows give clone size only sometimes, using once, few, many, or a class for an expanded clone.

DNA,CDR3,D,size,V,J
TGTGCCAGCAGTCCAATGATGGGGGCGGCCAAAAACATTCAGTACTTC,CASSPMMGAAKNIQYF,.,.,TRBV28,TRBJ2-4
TGTGCCAGCAGCCAAGATAGCACAAGGCTGGATACGCAGTATTTT,CASSQDSTRLDTQYF,.,few,TRBV3-1,TRBJ2-3
TGTGCCAGCAGTGAAGGGGCGGGTCGGCAGTTCTTC,CASSEGAGRQFF,.,many,TRBV2,TRBJ2-1
TGTGCCAGTAGTTTCCTCGGCGGACGCCAGAATGGCTACACCTTC,CASSFLGGRQNGYTF,.,many,TRBV19,TRBJ1-2
TGTGCCAGCAGTGCCGACAGGGGAACTAATGAAAAACTGTTTTTT,CASSADRGTNEKLFF,TRBD1,.,TRBV25-1,TRBJ1-4
TGTGCCTGGAGTGGCGAACGTAGGGATGGCTACACCTTC,CAWSGERRDGYTF,.,many,TRBV30,TRBJ1-2
TGCAGTGCTAGAGATTTACTAGCGGGATACACAGATACGCAGTATTTT,CSARDLLAGYTDTQYF,TRBD2,many,TRBV20-1,TRBJ2-3
TGTGCCAGCAGCTCCGCTAGCGGGAACAATGAGCAGTTCTTC,CASSSASGNNEQFF,TRBD2,many,TRBV7-9,TRBJ2-1
TGTGCCAGCCGGGACTTCCCCTACGAGCAGTACTTC,CASRDFPYEQYF,.,few,TRBV6-1,TRBJ2-7
TGTGCCAGCAGTCCGGGACCCGAGGGCGGGGAGCTGTTTTTT,CASSPGPEGGELFF,.,many,TRBV12-3/TRBV12-4,TRBJ2-2
TGTGCCAGCGGGGCGAACACTGAAGCTTTCTTT,CASGANTEAFF,.,many,TRBV6-1,TRBJ1-1
TGTGCCAGCGTCCCGGGACTCCTTCCTAATGAGCAGTTCTTC,CASVPGLLPNEQFF,.,many,TRBV28,TRBJ2-1
TGTGCCAGCAGCTTAGTGCGGGGAGACCAAGAGACCCAGTACTTC,CASSLVRGDQETQYF,.,many,TRBV7-8,TRBJ2-5
TGCAGCGTTGAAGGGGGCACAGATACGCAGTATTTT,CSVEGGTDTQYF,.,many,TRBV29-1,TRBJ2-3
TGTGCCAGCAGTTTCCGGGACTGGCTCTCTGGAAACACCATATATTTT,CASSFRDWLSGNTIYF,.,few,TRBV28,TRBJ1-3
TGTGCCAGCAGTGCGAGATGGACCGCCGAGACCCAGTACTTC,CASSARWTAETQYF,.,few,TRBV9,TRBJ2-5
TGTGCCTGGAGACAGGGAAACACCGGGGAGCTGTTTTTT,CAWRQGNTGELFF,.,many,TRBV30,TRBJ2-2
TGTGCCAGCAGCTTATCCCCCACGAACACTGAAGCTTTCTTT,CASSLSPTNTEAFF,.,.,TRBV7-9,TRBJ1-1
TGCAGTGCTACCGCCCCACTTTCGCTCTACACCTTC,CSATAPLSLYTF,.,many,TRBV20-1,TRBJ1-2
TGTGCCAGCAGTTTACTCGGGAGGAAGGATGGTGAGCAGTTCTTC,CASSLLGRKDGEQFF,TRBD2,many,TRBV28,TRBJ2-1
TGCAGTGCCCCAAAGGGGGCGTCCCTGAACACTGAAGCTTTCTTT,CSAPKGASLNTEAFF,TRBD1,many,TRBV20-1,TRBJ1-1
TGTGCCAGCACCGCGAAGATCCAGGTGGAGACCCAGTACTTC,CASTAKIQVETQYF,.,.,TRBV7-9,TRBJ2-5
TGTGCCAGCAGCCAGCTACTAGCGGGAGGACTCGAGACCCAGTACTTC,CASSQLLAGGLETQYF,TRBD2,few,TRBV3-1,TRBJ2-5
TGTGCCAGCAGTCCCCAGGGGGCTCGGACAGATACGCAGTATTTT,CASSPQGARTDTQYF,TRBD1,many,TRBV28,TRBJ2-3
TGTGCCAGCAGTACTGGACTAGCGGGAGGGGCACTGAACACCGGGGAGCTGTTTTTT,CASSTGLAGGALNTGELFF,TRBD2,many,TRBV28,TRBJ2-2
TGTGCCAGCAGCTTGGGGACTCGAGGAGATACGCAGTATTTT,CASSLGTRGDTQYF,.,many,TRBV7-9,TRBJ2-3
TGTGCCAGCAGTTGGTGGAATGCTGAAGCTTTCTTT,CASSWWNAEAFF,.,.,TRBV12-3/TRBV12-4,TRBJ1-1
TGTGCCAGCAGCCCCCCGGGCACAGATACGCAGTATTTT,CASSPPGTDTQYF,.,many,TRBV18,TRBJ2-3
TGCGCCAGCAGCTTGGCCTCATCACACCGGGACAGCGGCCCTGTAGGCAATCAGCCCCAGCATTTT,CASSLASSHRDSGPVGNQPQHF,TRBD1,many,TRBV5-1,TRBJ1-5
TGTGCCAGCAGTTCCTCAGTGGACAGCATCCGGTCCGAGCAGTACTTC,CASSSSVDSIRSEQYF,.,many,TRBV28,TRBJ2-7
TGTGCCAGCAGCAACGGTTGGGCAACTAATGAAAAACTGTTTTTT,CASSNGWATNEKLFF,.,many,TRBV3-1,TRBJ1-4
TGTGCCAGCAGTTACTCCCCCACAGATACGCAGTATTTT,CASSYSPTDTQYF,.,many,TRBV6-5,TRBJ2-3
TGTGCCAGCAGCCCTCGCCCCCAGCATTTT,CASSPRPQHF,.,.,TRBV14,TRBJ1-5
TGTGCCAGCAGTCCCGTCTATTTTGGGGGTCGGGAGACCCAGTACTTC,CASSPVYFGGRETQYF,.,many,TRBV7-2,TRBJ2-5
TGTGCCTGGAGTGACGGCACTAACTATGGCTACACCTTC,CAWSDGTNYGYTF,.,few,TRBV30,TRBJ1-2
TGTGCCAGTAGTCCCTCCGGCCGTCTCTCCTACGAGCAGTACTTC,CASSPSGRLSYEQYF,.,once,TRBV19,TRBJ2-7
TGTGCCAGCAGGGCTGGGGGGACCGACGAGCAGTACTTC,CASRAGGTDEQYF,.,many,TRBV28,TRBJ2-7
TGTGCCATCAGTGATCCGGGACAGGGAAGAGGCCAAGAGACCCAGTACTTC,CAISDPGQGRGQETQYF,TRBD1,many,TRBV10-3,TRBJ2-5
TGTGCCAGCAGTGAGAGGGCCCTACAGGGGGCAACTGAAGCTTTCTTT,CASSERALQGATEAFF,TRBD1,many,TRBV2,TRBJ1-1
TGTGCCAGCAGCCCGCACTGGGCAGGGGAGGTCACTGAAGCTTTCTTT,CASSPHWAGEVTEAFF,.,few,TRBV7-9,TRBJ1-1
TGTGCCAGCAGCCAAGATAAAGGAGATACGCAGTATTTT,CASSQDKGDTQYF,.,many,TRBV3-1,TRBJ2-3
TGTGCCAGCAGCCGCTGGACGGTGACAAGCAATCAGCCCCAGCATTTT,CASSRWTVTSNQPQHF,.,many,TRBV5-6,TRBJ1-5
TGTGCCAGCAGTGAAGCCCCTAGCACCGGGGAGCTGTTTTTT,CASSEAPSTGELFF,.,many,TRBV6-1,TRBJ2-2
TGTGCCAGCACGTGGACAGGGATTAGCAATCAGCCCCAGCATTTT,CASTWTGISNQPQHF,TRBD1,many,TRBV28,TRBJ1-5
TGTGCCAGCTCACGACTAGCGGGAGGGAGTGAGCAGTTCTTC,CASSRLAGGSEQFF,TRBD2,few,TRBV18,TRBJ2-1
TGTGCCAGCAGTTACGTGGGGAGCCTGGGCTCTGGGGCCAACGTCCTGACTTTC,CASSYVGSLGSGANVLTF,.,few,TRBV6-2/TRBV6-3,TRBJ2-6
TGTGCCAGCAGTTTAGCGACGGAGACCCAGTACTTC,CASSLATETQYF,.,many,TRBV12-3/TRBV12-4,TRBJ2-5
TGTGCCATCAGTGATTTGGGGGATGAGCAGTTCTTC,CAISDLGDEQFF,.,many,TRBV10-3,TRBJ2-1
TGTGCCAGCAGTTACTCGATTAGCGGGAGGAACCTACGCACAGATACGCAGTATTTT,CASSYSISGRNLRTDTQYF,TRBD2,many,TRBV6-5,TRBJ2-3
TGTGCCAGCAGATTCGGACAGGGGGCGAGAATTGGCTACACCTTC,CASRFGQGARIGYTF,TRBD1,few,TRBV6-1,TRBJ1-2
TGTGCCAGCAGCCACGTGTACAGGGGATACAATGAGCAGTTCTTC,CASSHVYRGYNEQFF,TRBD1,.,TRBV14,TRBJ2-1
TGTGCCAGCAGTTCGGTGAACTCTGGGGCCAACGTCCTGACTTTC,CASSSVNSGANVLTF,.,.,TRBV27,TRBJ2-6
TGCAGTGCCGGGGGGACTAGCGCCTACAATGAGCAGTTCTTC,CSAGGTSAYNEQFF,TRBD2,.,TRBV29-1,TRBJ2-1
TGTGCCAGCAGCCAAGAACGCCGGGACAGTCTCGTCTATGGCTACACCTTC,CASSQERRDSLVYGYTF,TRBD1,many,TRBV3-1,TRBJ1-2
TGTGCCAGCGTAAGATCACTAGCGGGAGCATCTAGGTACGAGCAGTACTTC,CASVRSLAGASRYEQYF,TRBD2,many,TRBV28,TRBJ2-7
TGTGCCAGCACCGCAGGCACCGGGGAGCTGTTTTTT,CASTAGTGELFF,.,many,TRBV27,TRBJ2-2
TGTGCCAGCGGCCTCCAGGGGGCTGAGCAGTTCTTC,CASGLQGAEQFF,TRBD1,.,TRBV5-5,TRBJ2-1
TGTGCCAGCAGGACCGGGACCCGGTGGGAGACCCAGTACTTC,CASRTGTRWETQYF,.,few,TRBV12-3/TRBV12-4,TRBJ2-5
TGTGCCAGCAGCGTAACCGGGACTGCCTCCTACGAGCAGTACTTC,CASSVTGTASYEQYF,.,many,TRBV9,TRBJ2-7
TGTGCCAGCAGGCGGATGGCTGAGCAGTTCTTC,CASRRMAEQFF,.,many,TRBV28,TRBJ2-1